This TCR beta chain is drawn from a study of CD8 T cells in ankylosing spondylitis. Germline V CDR1 and CDR2: SNHLY, FYNNEI. CDR3 length equals 12 residues. V shed 8 bases and J shed 6 bases, with 14 bases lying between them. TCRdb passed the 5' RACE reads through MiXCR, listing each CDR3 protein once. The sample consists of 200,000 to 300,000 distinct CDR3 sequences, roughly a tenth of them appearing once. This clonotype appeared many times. The chain combines TRBV2 with TRBJ2-7, with a tentative D call TRBD1 (6 bases). This clonotype originated in a male donor with ankylosing spondylitis or in good health (not recorded which). Source material: blood, either unsorted or a sorted T cell fraction (not recorded which). The CDR3 region has the DNA TGTGCCAGCGGACAGAGTCCTAGCGAGCAGTACTTC. Its protein product is CASGQSPSEQYF.